The 15 T cell receptor beta chains in this list originate from one sample, sequenced in a study of CD8 T cells in ankylosing spondylitis. TCRdb used MiXCR to reprocess the 5' RACE reads, holding one entry per CDR3 protein. The sample contains tens of thousands of distinct CDR3 sequences, about 5.4% of which appear only once. The sample taken for sequencing was blood, either unsorted or a sorted T cell fraction (not recorded which). These receptors came from a male donor with ankylosing spondylitis or in good health (not recorded which).

This clonotype showed up many times. This chain links TRBV12-3 or TRBV12-4 with TRBJ2-1; possibly TRBD1 or TRBD2 for D (5 bases each). The CDR3 has 13 residues. V was pared by 1 base and J by 8 bases, with 9 bases between. The chain's CDR3 is CASSLVEGHEQFF. CDR3 DNA sequence: TGTGCCAGCAGTTTAGTAGAGGGACATGAGCAGTTCTTC.

This clonotype has at least ten counts. The chain combines TRBV29-1 with TRBJ1-2, with D tentatively TRBD1 (5 bases). CDR1 and CDR2 (germline): SQVTM, ANQGSEA. Deletions cut 3 bases from V and 4 bases from J, with 12 bases between. CDR3 size: 13 residues. The CDR3 DNA sequence: TGCAGCGTTGATAGGGTAGGGACCTATGGCTACACCTTC. Translating gives CSVDRVGTYGYTF.

In its sample, this clonotype was seen many times. J is TRBJ1-5 and V is TRBV28; the D is unclear. V shed 5 bases and J shed 0 bases, with 11 bases lying between them. The germline V gene encodes CDR1 MDHEN and CDR2 SYDVKM. The CDR3 is made up of 15 amino acids. CDR3 residues: CASSLDGNSNQPQHF. The CDR3 DNA is TGTGCCAGCAGTCTGGACGGGAATAGCAATCAGCCCCAGCATTTT.

This clonotype was seen many times. This chain connects TRBV7-6 to TRBJ2-7, with 7 nucleotides matching TRBD2. From germline, CDR1 is SGHVS and CDR2 FNYEAQ. V lost 5 bases, J lost 6 bases, and 10 bases stayed unmatched. The length of the CDR3 is 14 residues. The CDR3 bases are TGTGCCAGCAGCCCCAGTAGCGGGCTCGTCGAGCAGTACTTC. This codes for CASSPSSGLVEQYF.

In this sample, this clonotype turned up many times. The V call is TRBV9, the J call TRBJ1-2, with D tentatively TRBD1 (5 bases). The CDR3 is 14 amino acids. Trimming left V 4 bases short and J 3 bases short, with 13 bases between. Looked up from germline, CDR1 is SGDLS and CDR2 is YYNGEE. CDR3 loop: CASSPRDGDYGYTF. In DNA form, the CDR3 reads TGTGCCAGCAGCCCCCGGGACGGGGACTATGGCTACACCTTC.

This clonotype was counted many times. The J gene is TRBJ2-5, the V gene TRBV12-3 or TRBV12-4, with D possibly being TRBD1 (6 bases). V was cut by 3 bases and J by 7 bases, with 12 bases left in between. This CDR3 is built from 13 residues. In nucleotides, the CDR3 is TGTGCCAGCAGTTTTAAGGGGGACCGGACCCAGTACTTC. This translates into CASSFKGDRTQYF.

This clonotype was counted at least ten times. V gene TRBV5-1 combines with J gene TRBJ2-7; 9 nucleotides match TRBD1. Germline lookup yields CDR1 SGHRS and CDR2 YFSETQ. The CDR3 consists of 15 residues. J was trimmed by 2 bases and V by 1 base; bases with no gene match: 4. CDR3 nucleotide sequence: TGCGCCAGCAGCTTGACCGGGACAGGGACCTACGAGCAGTACTTC. Its translation: CASSLTGTGTYEQYF.

This clonotype has a count of ten or more. The rearrangement joins TRBV2 to TRBJ2-1, with D possibly being TRBD2 (7 bases). CDR3 length: 13 amino acids. Deletions cut 6 bases from V and 8 bases from J, with 14 bases between. The germline CDR1 and CDR2 sequences are SNHLY and FYNNEI. CDR3: CASSGGRYDEQFF. The CDR3 DNA reads as TGTGCCAGCAGCGGGGGGCGGTATGATGAGCAGTTCTTC.

This clonotype has a count of ten or more. This sequence joins TRBV6-4 and TRBJ2-3; D possibly uses TRBD1 or TRBD2 (5 bases each). The germline CDR1 and CDR2 sequences are MRHNA and SNTAGT. The CDR3 spans 15 residues. V was pared by 4 bases and J by 2 bases, with 13 bases between. CDR3 bases: TGTGCCAGCAGTGTGGGGGACGGAGACACAGATACGCAGTATTTT. It specifies CASSVGDGDTDTQYF.

This clonotype was recorded at least ten times. The V call is TRBV7-2, the J call TRBJ1-2; D call uncertain. The V end lost 4 bases, the J end lost 2 bases, and 8 bases lay between the germline ends. Per germline, CDR1 SGHTA and CDR2 FQGNSA. CDR3 length equals 13 residues. For the CDR3, the DNA is TGTGCCAGCAGCTCGACATTGAACTATGGCTACACCTTC. Encoded protein: CASSSTLNYGYTF.

The table lists this clonotype with many counts. The chain carries TRBV7-8 and TRBJ1-2; the D gene is possibly TRBD1 (5 bases). Germline V gene data show CDR1 as SGHVS and CDR2 as FQNEAQ. The CDR3 has 15 amino acids. Trimming left V 1 base short and J 2 bases short, with 11 bases between. The DNA of the CDR3 is TGTGCCAGCAGCTTAGGGGGGTCCCTAAACTATGGCTACACCTTC. Protein product: CASSLGGSLNYGYTF.

This clonotype occurred many times. The V and J genes are TRBV20-1 and TRBJ1-3; 8 positions match TRBD1. V was clipped by 5 bases and J by 4 bases; unmatched bases: 7. Germline loops: CDR1 DFQATT, CDR2 SNEGSKA (reference sequence). CDR3 length equals 14 residues. CDR3 sequence: CSAAPTGEGNTIYF. The CDR3, as DNA: TGCAGTGCTGCCCCGACAGGGGAAGGAAACACCATATATTTT.

This clonotype was counted many times. The chain couples TRBV10-3 to TRBJ1-5; no definite D call. The V end was cut by 2 bases, the J end by 1 base, with 6 bases between. The CDR3 totals 14 residues. CDR1 and CDR2 (germline): ENHRY, SYGVKD. CDR3 DNA: TGTGCCATCAGTGAGGGCGGGAGCAATCAGCCCCAGCATTTT. Translation gives CAISEGGSNQPQHF.

This clonotype showed up many times. The chain is built from TRBV14 and TRBJ2-1; possible D gene TRBD2, 6 bases. V lost 4 bases, J lost 9 bases, and 16 bases lay in between. The germline CDR1 and CDR2 sequences are SGHDN and FVKESK. The CDR3 covers 14 residues. DNA of the CDR3: TGTGCCAGCAGCCTGGAGGGGCATAGGGCTGAGCAGTTCTTC. Amino acid sequence: CASSLEGHRAEQFF. Full variable domain (rest looked up from reference TRBV14 and TRBJ2-1): EAGVTQFPSHSVIEKGQTVTLRCDPISGHDNLYWYRRVMGKEIKFLLHFVKESKQDESGMPNNRFLAERTGGTYSTLKVQPAELEDSGVYFCASSLEGHRAEQFFGPGTRLTVL.

A word on this clonotype: This could be a read error, since a much larger clone is one nucleotide away. This chain uses TRBV3-1 with TRBJ2-7, with a tentative D call TRBD1 (6 bases). The CDR3 has 15 amino acids. Germline CDR1 is LGHDT and CDR2 is YNNKEL (reference sequence). The CDR3 DNA reads as TGTGCCTGCAGCCAAGGAAGACAGGAGGACTACGAGCAGTACTTC. This sequence encodes CACSQGRQEDYEQYF.